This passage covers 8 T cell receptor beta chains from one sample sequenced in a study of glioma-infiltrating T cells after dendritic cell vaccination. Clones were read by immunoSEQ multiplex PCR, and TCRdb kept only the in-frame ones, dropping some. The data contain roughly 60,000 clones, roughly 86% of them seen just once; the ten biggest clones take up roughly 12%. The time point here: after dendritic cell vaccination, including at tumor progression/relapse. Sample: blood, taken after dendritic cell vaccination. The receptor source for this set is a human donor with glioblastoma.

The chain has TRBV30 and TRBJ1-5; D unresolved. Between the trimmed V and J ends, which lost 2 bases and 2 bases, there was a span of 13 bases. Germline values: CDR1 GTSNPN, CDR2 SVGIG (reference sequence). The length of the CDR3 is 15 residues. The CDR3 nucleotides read TGTGCCTGGAGTCCTTCGGGGAGGCGCAATCAGCCCCAGCATTTT. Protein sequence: CAWSPSGRRNQPQHF. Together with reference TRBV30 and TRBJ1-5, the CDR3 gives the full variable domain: SQTIHQWPATLVQPVGSPLSLECTVEGTSNPNLYWYRQAAGRGLQLLFYSVGIGQISSEVPQNLSASRPQDRQFILSSKKLLLSDSGFYLCAWSPSGRRNQPQHFGDGTRLSIL.

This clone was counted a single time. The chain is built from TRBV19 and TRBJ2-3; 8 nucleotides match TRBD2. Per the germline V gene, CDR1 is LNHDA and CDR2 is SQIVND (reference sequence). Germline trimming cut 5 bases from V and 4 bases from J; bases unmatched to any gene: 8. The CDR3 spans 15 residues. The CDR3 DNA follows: TGTGCCAGTAGTCGGGGGGGGCCGGGGGCAGATACGCAGTATTTT. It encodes CASSRGGPGADTQYF.

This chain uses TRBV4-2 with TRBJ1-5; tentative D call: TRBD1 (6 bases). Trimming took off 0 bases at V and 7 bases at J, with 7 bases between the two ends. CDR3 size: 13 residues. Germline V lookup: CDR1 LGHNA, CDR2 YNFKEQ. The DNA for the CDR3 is TGTGCCAGCAGCCAAGACAGGGGACAGCCCCAGCATTTT. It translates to CASSQDRGQPQHF.

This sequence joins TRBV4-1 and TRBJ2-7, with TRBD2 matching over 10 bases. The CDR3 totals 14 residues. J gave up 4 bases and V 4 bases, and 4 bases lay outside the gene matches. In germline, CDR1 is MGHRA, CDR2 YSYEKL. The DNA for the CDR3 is TGCGCCAGCAGCCCCCAACTAGCGGGATACGAGCAGTACTTC. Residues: CASSPQLAGYEQYF.

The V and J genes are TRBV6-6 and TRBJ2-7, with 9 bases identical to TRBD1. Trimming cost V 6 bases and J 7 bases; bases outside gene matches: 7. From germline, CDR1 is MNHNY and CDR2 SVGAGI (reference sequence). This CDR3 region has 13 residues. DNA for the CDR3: TGTGCCAGCAGACAACAGGGGGCAGGGGAGCAGTACTTC. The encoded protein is CASRQQGAGEQYF.

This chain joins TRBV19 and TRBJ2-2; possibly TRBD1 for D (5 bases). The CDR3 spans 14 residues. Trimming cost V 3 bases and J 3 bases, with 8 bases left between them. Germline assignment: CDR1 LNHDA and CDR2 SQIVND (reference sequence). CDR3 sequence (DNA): TGTGCCAGTAGTATTTTCAGGGACACCGGGGAGCTGTTTTTT. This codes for CASSIFRDTGELFF.

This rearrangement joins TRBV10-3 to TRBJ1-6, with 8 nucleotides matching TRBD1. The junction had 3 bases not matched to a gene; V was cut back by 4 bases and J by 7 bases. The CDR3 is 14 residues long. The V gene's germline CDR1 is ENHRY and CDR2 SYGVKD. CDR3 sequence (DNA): TGTGCCATCAGTGTCGGACAGGGAAATTCACCCCTCCACTTT. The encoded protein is CAISVGQGNSPLHF.

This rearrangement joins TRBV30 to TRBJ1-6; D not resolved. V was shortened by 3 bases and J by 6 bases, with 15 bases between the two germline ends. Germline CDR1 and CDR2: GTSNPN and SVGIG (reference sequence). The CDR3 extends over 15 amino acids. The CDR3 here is CAWSRQAGFNSPLHF. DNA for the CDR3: TGTGCCTGGAGCCGCCAGGCAGGCTTTAATTCACCCCTCCACTTT.